The 5 T cell receptor beta chains below were found in one sample sequenced in a study of cytomegalovirus exposure and HLA in healthy donors. PCR employed 60 Vbeta and 13 Jbeta primers. Produced via immunoSEQ multiplex PCR; TCRdb's table is partial and in-frame only. The profile shows about 100,000 clones, less than 85% of them singletons. The sequencing input was PBMCs. The receptor source for this set is a man aged 18-30 years in good health and CMV-seronegative.

This chain connects TRBV10-3 to TRBJ2-4, with D unresolved. The CDR3 spans 15 residues. V lost 3 bases, J lost 4 bases, and 13 bases lay in between. Germline-derived CDR1 and CDR2 are ENHRY and SYGVKD. CDR3 DNA sequence: TGTGCCATCAGTGACTCCAGTCCAGTAAAAAACATTCAGTACTTC. Protein: CAISDSSPVKNIQYF.

This chain links TRBV19 with TRBJ2-1; TRBD2 agrees at 12 bases. V trimming: 6 bases; J trimming: 4 bases; junction bases outside the gene matches: 4. This CDR3 is 15 amino acids long. The germline V gene encodes CDR1 LNHDA and CDR2 SQIVND (reference sequence). The CDR3 loop reads CASSTSGGWYNEQFF. As DNA, the CDR3 is TGTGCCAGTAGCACTAGCGGGGGGTGGTACAATGAGCAGTTCTTC.

In the case of this clone: Other DNA sequences in this sample translate to the same CDR3. The chain is built from TRBV25-1 and TRBJ2-2; no definite D call. This CDR3 has 12 residues. The germline CDR1 and CDR2 sequences are MGHDK and SYGVNS. Between the trimmed V and J ends, which lost 4 bases and 6 bases, there was a span of 6 bases. CDR3 nucleotides: TGTGCCAGCAGTGTGCAGGCCGGGGAGCTGTTTTTT. The encoded protein is CASSVQAGELFF.

DNA for the CDR3: TGTGCCAGCACCGCTGTAGCGGGGGGGGGCAATGAGCAGTTCTTC. Protein sequence: CASTAVAGGGNEQFF. The chain joins TRBV14 to TRBJ2-1; TRBD2 matches at 11 bases. The CDR3 has 15 residues. Germline assignment: CDR1 SGHDN and CDR2 FVKESK. The ends lost 7 bases at V and 6 bases at J; junction bases unmatched: 8. The variable domain in full, with the rest retrieved from reference TRBV14 and TRBJ2-1, is EAGVTQFPSHSVIEKGQTVTLRCDPISGHDNLYWYRRVMGKEIKFLLHFVKESKQDESGMPNNRFLAERTGGTYSTLKVQPAELEDSGVYFCASTAVAGGGNEQFFGPGTRLTVL.

The chain uses TRBV11-1 and TRBJ1-1, with D hard to call. The V end lost 3 bases, the J end lost 0 bases, and 8 bases lay between the germline ends. CDR3 length: 14 amino acids. Germline V gene lookup returns CDR1 SGHAT and CDR2 FQDESV (reference sequence). The CDR3 loop is CASSFMGMNTEAFF. DNA of the CDR3: TGTGCCAGCAGCTTTATGGGCATGAACACTGAAGCTTTCTTT.